These T cell receptor beta chains were read from a single sample in a study of T cells in Graves' hyperthyroidism and ophthalmopathy. MiXCR was run by TCRdb on the multiplex PCR reads, yielding one entry per CDR3 protein. Of under 700,000 distinct CDR3 sequences in the sample, about 45% were seen once. Material for sequencing was peripheral blood or thyroid tissue (not recorded which). The origin of the receptors is a woman under 30 with Graves' hyperthyroidism. Both conserved end residues are part of each CDR3. The D gene is left open where the match is weak. Part of the rows lack a size; the others show once, few, many or a class for expanded clones.

clone_size j_call v_call d_call cdr3_nt cdr3_aa
few TRBJ1-2 TRBV4-1 - TGCGCCAGCAGCCAAGTTCACTATGGCTACACCTTC CASSQVHYGYTF
- TRBJ2-7 TRBV10-3 - TGTGCCACTGACCAGGGAATCATGGGCGAGCAGTACTTC CATDQGIMGEQYF
few TRBJ1-1 TRBV7-3 - TGTGCCAGCAGCTTAATTCGGGGGACTACTGAAGCTTTCTTT CASSLIRGTTEAFF
- TRBJ2-7 TRBV4-1 - TGCGCCAGCAGCCATTCGGAAGCGGCGGGGTTTTACGAGCAGTACTTC CASSHSEAAGFYEQYF
few TRBJ1-6 TRBV25-1 TRBD1 TGTGCCTGCCCTGGGACAGGCGGTTCACCCCTCCACTTT CACPGTGGSPLHF
- TRBJ2-2 TRBV6-5 TRBD2 TGTGCCAGCAGTAGCGGGAGATCTGACACCGGGGAGCTGTTTTTT CASSSGRSDTGELFF
few TRBJ1-2 TRBV7-9 - TGTGCCAGCAGCTTCCCCCTGACAGTCGCGGGAGGCTACACCTTC CASSFPLTVAGGYTF
- TRBJ1-3 TRBV20-1 - TGCAGTGCTAGAAAAACAGGTCTCTCCTCTGGAAACACCATATATTTT CSARKTGLSSGNTIYF
- TRBJ1-4 TRBV2 - TGTGCCAGCAGCCTCAACCAGGGGAGGGTTGAAAAACTGTTTTTT CASSLNQGRVEKLFF
once TRBJ2-3 TRBV2 - TGTGCCACCAGTGAGCCTCCGGGACGTAGCACAGATACGCAGTATTTT CATSEPPGRSTDTQYF
many TRBJ1-2 TRBV29-1 TRBD1 TGCAGCGTTAGAGGGGACAGTAACTATGGCTACACCTTC CSVRGDSNYGYTF
many TRBJ2-7 TRBV15 - TGTGCCACCAGCAGAAGCCCCGATAGCGGCTACGAGCAGTACTTC CATSRSPDSGYEQYF
many TRBJ1-1 TRBV2 - TGTGCCAGCAGAGGGTCCGGGAGCACTGAAGCTTTCTTT CASRGSGSTEAFF
- TRBJ2-2 TRBV19 - TGTGCCAGTAGTATACCTCGAACGAACACCGGGGAGCTGTTTTTT CASSIPRTNTGELFF
once TRBJ1-3 TRBV9 - TGTGCCAGCAGCGTAAAGGGGGTCGGCTCTGGAAACACCATATATTTT CASSVKGVGSGNTIYF
- TRBJ2-2 TRBV20-1 - TGCAGTGCTGGTGGGCAGCGGCCGAACACCGGGGAGCTGTTTTTT CSAGGQRPNTGELFF
- TRBJ1-2 TRBV18 TRBD1 TGTGCCAGCTCACCCGGACAGGCGCCCTTAAGAGGCTACACCTTC CASSPGQAPLRGYTF
many TRBJ1-5 TRBV10-3 TRBD1 TGTGCCATCAGGAGGACAGGGGAGGAGCCCCAGCATTTT CAIRRTGEEPQHF
few TRBJ2-2 TRBV20-1 - TGCAGTGCTCCGGGGGGCCCCGGGGAGCTGTTTTTT CSAPGGPGELFF
many TRBJ1-1 TRBV10-3 - TGTGCCGCCGGTACTGCTTTCTTT CAAGTAFF
few TRBJ2-7 TRBV6-5 - TGTGCCAGCAGTGCCCTAGTCGAGCAGTACTTC CASSALVEQYF
many TRBJ1-5 TRBV10-3 - TGTGCCATCAGTGAACGGGATAATAGCAATCAGCCCCAGCATTTT CAISERDNSNQPQHF
many TRBJ1-5 TRBV20-1 - TGCAGTGCTGCCACAGGGCGTAATCAGCCCCAGCATTTT CSAATGRNQPQHF
many TRBJ1-3 TRBV2 - TGTGCCAGCAGTGACCTCGGTGGAAACACCATATATTTT CASSDLGGNTIYF
many TRBJ1-2 TRBV12-3/TRBV12-4 - TGTGCCAGCAGCCACGGACTCGATGGCTACACCTTC CASSHGLDGYTF
- TRBJ1-3 TRBV25-1 - TGTGCCAGCAGTAAGCCCTTGACAGCTGGAAACACCATATATTTT CASSKPLTAGNTIYF
- TRBJ2-7 TRBV20-1 TRBD1 TGCAGTGCGGACAGACAGGGCCACTACGAGCAGTACTTC CSADRQGHYEQYF
- TRBJ2-7 TRBV11-3 TRBD2 TGTGCCAGCAGCCCGACCGGGACTAGCGCCCTCTCCTACGAGCAGTACTTC CASSPTGTSALSYEQYF
- TRBJ2-7 TRBV20-1 TRBD2 TGCAGTGCTTCGGGACTAGCGGGTTCCAGCTCCTACGAGCAGTACTTC CSASGLAGSSSYEQYF
- TRBJ1-2 TRBV10-3 - TGTGCCATCAGTGTGGACGGACTTGACTATGGCTACACCTTC CAISVDGLDYGYTF
few TRBJ2-5 TRBV7-9 - TGTGCCAGCAGCCCCCCGATGCATCGGCAAGAGACCCAGTACTTC CASSPPMHRQETQYF
- TRBJ2-7 TRBV7-9 - TGTGCCAGCAGCTTAGGGTCCTCCCTGAGCTCCTACGAGCAGTACTTC CASSLGSSLSSYEQYF
- TRBJ2-3 TRBV24-1 - TGTGCCACCAGTGATTCGATCGGGAGAAGTACAGATACGCAGTATTTT CATSDSIGRSTDTQYF
- TRBJ1-4 TRBV27 - - CASSSSTGTKLFF
few TRBJ2-5 TRBV4-3 - TGCGCCAGCAGCCAAGAGGGCAGGGGAAAAGAGACCCAGTACTTC CASSQEGRGKETQYF
- TRBJ1-5 TRBV19 - TGTGCCAGTAGTTCCCGGGGTGAGGGCAATCAGCCCCAGCATTTT CASSSRGEGNQPQHF
many TRBJ2-7 TRBV20-1 - TGCAGTGCACGGACTAATTTGGACGAGCAGTACTTC CSARTNLDEQYF
few TRBJ2-5 TRBV20-1 - TGCAGTGCTAGAGATGATGGTCCTAATCCGTACCAAGAGACCCAGTACTTC CSARDDGPNPYQETQYF
- TRBJ2-5 TRBV12-3/TRBV12-4 - TGTGCCAGCAGTTTAACTTGGGCAGAGACCCAGTACTTC CASSLTWAETQYF
few TRBJ2-7 TRBV6-5 - TGTGCCAGCAGAGGTGGGGCGGGTCAGTCCTACGAGCAGTACTTC CASRGGAGQSYEQYF
- TRBJ2-7 TRBV19 TRBD1 TGTGCCAGTAGTCCAGAGGACAGGGCCGAGCAGTACTTC CASSPEDRAEQYF
- TRBJ2-7 TRBV2 - TGTGTCAGCCAAGGGGCCTACGAGCAGTACTTC CVSQGAYEQYF
few TRBJ1-2 TRBV7-9 - TGCGCCAGCAGCCAATTAGGGTCTGCTGGCTACACCTTC CASSQLGSAGYTF
many TRBJ1-1 TRBV6-1 - TGTGCCAGCAGTGTGACAGGCAAGAACACTGAAGCTTTCTTT CASSVTGKNTEAFF
many TRBJ1-6 TRBV10-3 - TGTGCCATCAGTGATGGTGGGAATTCACCCCTCCACTTT CAISDGGNSPLHF
- TRBJ2-2 TRBV12-3/TRBV12-4 - TGTGCCAGCAGTTCAGGGGTCGGGGAGCTGTTTTTT CASSSGVGELFF
many TRBJ1-2 TRBV5-1 - TGCGCCAGCAGCTATACGACAGGCTATGGCTACACCTTC CASSYTTGYGYTF
many TRBJ1-4 TRBV10-3 TRBD1 TGTGCCATCAGTGACACCGGGACAGGGAACGTGTTTTTT CAISDTGTGNVFF
- TRBJ1-5 TRBV6-1 - TGTGCCAGCACCGAGGGGTGGGGCGACCAGCCCCAGCATTTT CASTEGWGDQPQHF
- TRBJ1-2 TRBV20-1 - TGCAGTGCTAGGGGTGAGGGTTCCTATGGCTACACCTTC CSARGEGSYGYTF
- TRBJ2-5 TRBV24-1 TRBD2 TGTGCCCCCGGCGGGGGACTAAGGACGCTGTACTTC CAPGGGLRTLYF
many TRBJ1-2 TRBV24-1 - TGTGCCACCAGTGTAAAACAGGGCAATGGCTACACCTTC CATSVKQGNGYTF
- TRBJ1-1 TRBV11-1 - TGTGCCAGCAGCTTACAGGCAGATCGCACTGAAGCTTTCTTT CASSLQADRTEAFF
- TRBJ1-2 TRBV29-1 TRBD1 TGCAGCGTTGAAGATCGGGACAGGGGGAGTAAGGACTATGGCTACACCTTC CSVEDRDRGSKDYGYTF
- TRBJ1-2 TRBV12-3/TRBV12-4 - TGTGCCAGCAGTTTCCCACCATTGGCAGGGACCCATGGCTACACCTTC CASSFPPLAGTHGYTF
- TRBJ1-2 TRBV7-9 TRBD1 TGTGCCAGCAGCAGGACGGGACAGGGCTTCTATGGCTACACCTTC CASSRTGQGFYGYTF
- TRBJ1-1 TRBV7-9 TRBD1 TGTGCCAGCAGCTTTGAACAGGGGTTAACTGAAGCTTTCTTT CASSFEQGLTEAFF
- TRBJ1-1 TRBV29-1 - TGCAGCGTTTATCGGCAGGGTGGGAACACTGAAGCTTTCTTT CSVYRQGGNTEAFF
- TRBJ1-1 TRBV2 - TGTGCCAGCGTGGTCCATGGGAGCACTGAAGCTTTCTTT CASVVHGSTEAFF